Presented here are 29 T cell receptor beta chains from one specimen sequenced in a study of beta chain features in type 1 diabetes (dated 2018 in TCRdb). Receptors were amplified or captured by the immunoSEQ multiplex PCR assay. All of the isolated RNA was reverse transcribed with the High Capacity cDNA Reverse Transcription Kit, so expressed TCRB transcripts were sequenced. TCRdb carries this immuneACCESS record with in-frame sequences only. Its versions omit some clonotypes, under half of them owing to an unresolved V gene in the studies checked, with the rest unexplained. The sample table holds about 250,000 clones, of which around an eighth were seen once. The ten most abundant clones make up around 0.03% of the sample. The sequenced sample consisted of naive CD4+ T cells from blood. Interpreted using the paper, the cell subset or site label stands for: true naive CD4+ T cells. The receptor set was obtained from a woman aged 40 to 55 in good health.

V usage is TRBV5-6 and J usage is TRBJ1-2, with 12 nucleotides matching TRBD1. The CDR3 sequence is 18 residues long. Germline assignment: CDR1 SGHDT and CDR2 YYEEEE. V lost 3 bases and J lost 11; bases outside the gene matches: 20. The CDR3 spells CASSSIQAVGTGGRGYTF. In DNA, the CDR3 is TGTGCCAGCAGCTCAATTCAGGCCGTCGGGACAGGGGGCCGAGGGTACACCTTC.

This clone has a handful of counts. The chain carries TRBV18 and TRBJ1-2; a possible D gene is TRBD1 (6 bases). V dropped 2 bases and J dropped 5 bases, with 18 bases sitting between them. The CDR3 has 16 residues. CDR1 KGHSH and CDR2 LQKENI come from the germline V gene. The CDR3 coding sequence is TGTGCCAGCTCACCAATCTCAACAGGGCTGGATTATGGCTACACCTTC. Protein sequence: CASSPISTGLDYGYTF.

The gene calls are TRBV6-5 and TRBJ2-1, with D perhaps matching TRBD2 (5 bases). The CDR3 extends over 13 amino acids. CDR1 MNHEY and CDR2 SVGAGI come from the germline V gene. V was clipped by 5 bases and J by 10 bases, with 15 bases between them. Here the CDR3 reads CASSATRVHEQFF. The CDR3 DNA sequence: TGTGCCAGCAGTGCAACTAGAGTTCACGAGCAGTTCTTC.

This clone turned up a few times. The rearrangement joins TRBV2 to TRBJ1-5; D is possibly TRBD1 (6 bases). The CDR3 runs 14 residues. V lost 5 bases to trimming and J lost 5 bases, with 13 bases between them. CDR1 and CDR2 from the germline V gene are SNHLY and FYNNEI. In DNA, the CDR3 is TGTGCCAGCAGTTTACAGGGAGGGGATCAGCCCCAGCATTTT. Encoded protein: CASSLQGGDQPQHF. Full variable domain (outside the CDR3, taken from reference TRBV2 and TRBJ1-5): EPEVTQTPSHQVTQMGQEVILRCVPISNHLYFYWYRQILGQKVEFLVSFYNNEISEKSEIFDDQFSVERPDGSNFTLKIRSTKLEDSAMYFCASSLQGGDQPQHFGDGTRLSIL.

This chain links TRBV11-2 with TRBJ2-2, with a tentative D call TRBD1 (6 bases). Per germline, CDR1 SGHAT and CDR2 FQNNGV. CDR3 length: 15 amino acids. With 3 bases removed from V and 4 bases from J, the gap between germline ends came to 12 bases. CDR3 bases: TGTGCCAGCAGCTTCTCCAGGGGTCCCACCGGGGAGCTGTTTTTT. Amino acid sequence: CASSFSRGPTGELFF.

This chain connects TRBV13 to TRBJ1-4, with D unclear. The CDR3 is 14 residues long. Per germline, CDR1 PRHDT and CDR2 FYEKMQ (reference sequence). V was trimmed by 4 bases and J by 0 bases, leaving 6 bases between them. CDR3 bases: TGTGCCAGCAGCTCCCGAGCAACTAATGAAAAACTGTTTTTT. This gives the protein CASSSRATNEKLFF.

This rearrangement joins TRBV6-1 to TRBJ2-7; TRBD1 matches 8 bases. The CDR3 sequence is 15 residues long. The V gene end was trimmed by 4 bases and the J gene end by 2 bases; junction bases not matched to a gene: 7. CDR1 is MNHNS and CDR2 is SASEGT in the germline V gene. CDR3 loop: CASSVTGQATYEQYF. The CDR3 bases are TGTGCCAGCAGTGTCACGGGACAGGCGACCTACGAGCAGTACTTC.

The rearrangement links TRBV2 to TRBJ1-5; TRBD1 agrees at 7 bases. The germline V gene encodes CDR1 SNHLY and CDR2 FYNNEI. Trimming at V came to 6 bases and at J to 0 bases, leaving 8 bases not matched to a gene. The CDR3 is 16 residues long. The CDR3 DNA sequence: TGTGCCAGCAGAAATACAGGGGATCGTAGCAATCAGCCCCAGCATTTT. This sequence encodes CASRNTGDRSNQPQHF.

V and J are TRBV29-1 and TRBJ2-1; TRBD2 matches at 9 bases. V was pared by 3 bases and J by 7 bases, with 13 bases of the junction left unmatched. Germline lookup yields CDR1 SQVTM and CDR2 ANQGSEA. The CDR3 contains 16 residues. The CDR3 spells CSVDRGAGGLRNEQFF. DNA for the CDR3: TGCAGCGTTGACCGCGGTGCGGGGGGGCTGCGGAATGAGCAGTTCTTC.

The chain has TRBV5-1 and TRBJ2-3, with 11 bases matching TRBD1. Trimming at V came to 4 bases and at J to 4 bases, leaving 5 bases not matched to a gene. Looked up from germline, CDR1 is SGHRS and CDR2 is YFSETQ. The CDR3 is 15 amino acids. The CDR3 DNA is TGCGCCAGCAGCAGGGACAGGGGGGTGGCAGATACGCAGTATTTT. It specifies CASSRDRGVADTQYF.

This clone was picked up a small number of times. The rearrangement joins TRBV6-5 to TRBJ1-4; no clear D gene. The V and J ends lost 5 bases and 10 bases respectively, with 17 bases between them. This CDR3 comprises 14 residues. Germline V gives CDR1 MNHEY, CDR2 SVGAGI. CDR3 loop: CASSEGGEMRKLFF. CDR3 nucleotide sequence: TGTGCCAGCAGTGAAGGCGGGGAAATGCGAAAACTGTTTTTT.

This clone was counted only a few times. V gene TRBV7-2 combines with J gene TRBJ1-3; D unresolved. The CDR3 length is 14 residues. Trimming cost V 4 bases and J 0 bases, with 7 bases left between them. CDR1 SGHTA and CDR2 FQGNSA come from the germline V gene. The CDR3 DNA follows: TGTGCCAGCAGCTCGAAGAGCTCTGGAAACACCATATATTTT. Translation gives CASSSKSSGNTIYF.

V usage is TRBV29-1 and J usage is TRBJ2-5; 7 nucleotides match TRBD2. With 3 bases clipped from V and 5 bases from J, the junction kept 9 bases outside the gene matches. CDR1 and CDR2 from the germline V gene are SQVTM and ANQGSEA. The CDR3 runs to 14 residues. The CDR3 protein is CSVEIGGGRETQYF. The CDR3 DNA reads TGCAGCGTTGAGATCGGCGGGGGTCGGGAGACCCAGTACTTC.

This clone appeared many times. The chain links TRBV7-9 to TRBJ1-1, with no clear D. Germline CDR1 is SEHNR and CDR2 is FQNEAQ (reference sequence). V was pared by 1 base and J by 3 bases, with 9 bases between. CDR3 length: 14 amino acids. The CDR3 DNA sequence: TGTGCCAGCAGCTTAGGCAACACCGACACTGAAGCTTTCTTT. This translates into CASSLGNTDTEAFF. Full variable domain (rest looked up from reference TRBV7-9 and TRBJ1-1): DTGVSQNPRHKITKRGQNVTFRCDPISEHNRLYWYRQTLGQGPEFLTYFQNEAQLEKSRLLSDRFSAERPKGSFSTLEIQRTEQGDSAMYLCASSLGNTDTEAFFGQGTRLTVV.

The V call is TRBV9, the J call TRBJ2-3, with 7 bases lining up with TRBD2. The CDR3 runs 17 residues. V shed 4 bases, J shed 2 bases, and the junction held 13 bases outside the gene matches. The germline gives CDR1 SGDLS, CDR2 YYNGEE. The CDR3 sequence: CASSPAGWGGFTDTQYF. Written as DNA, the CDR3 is TGTGCCAGCAGCCCCGCCGGGTGGGGGGGATTCACAGATACGCAGTATTTT.

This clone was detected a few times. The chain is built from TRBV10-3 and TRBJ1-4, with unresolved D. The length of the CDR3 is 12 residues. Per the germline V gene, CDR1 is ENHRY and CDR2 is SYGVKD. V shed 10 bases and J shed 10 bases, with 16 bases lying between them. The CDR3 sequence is CATAFEGGKLFF. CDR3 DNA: TGTGCCACCGCCTTTGAGGGCGGAAAACTGTTTTTT.

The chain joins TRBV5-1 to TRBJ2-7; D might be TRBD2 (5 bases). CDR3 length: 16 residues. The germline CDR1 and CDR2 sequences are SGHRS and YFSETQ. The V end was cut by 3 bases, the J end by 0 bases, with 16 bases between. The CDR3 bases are TGCGCCAGCAGCTCTCCGGGTCTGGGGAGCTCCTACGAGCAGTACTTC. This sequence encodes CASSSPGLGSSYEQYF.

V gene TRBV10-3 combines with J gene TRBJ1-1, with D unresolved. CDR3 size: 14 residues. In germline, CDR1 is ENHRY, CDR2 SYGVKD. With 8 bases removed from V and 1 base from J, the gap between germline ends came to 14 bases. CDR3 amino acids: CAISRGESNTEAFF. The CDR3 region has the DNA TGTGCCATCTCCCGGGGTGAGTCGAACACTGAAGCTTTCTTT.

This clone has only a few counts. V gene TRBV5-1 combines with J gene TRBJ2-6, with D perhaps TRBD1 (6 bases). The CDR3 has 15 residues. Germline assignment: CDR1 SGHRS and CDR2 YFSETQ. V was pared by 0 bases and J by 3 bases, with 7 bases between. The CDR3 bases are TGCGCCAGCAGCTTGGGGGGGCTTGGGGCCAACGTCCTGACTTTC. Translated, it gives CASSLGGLGANVLTF.

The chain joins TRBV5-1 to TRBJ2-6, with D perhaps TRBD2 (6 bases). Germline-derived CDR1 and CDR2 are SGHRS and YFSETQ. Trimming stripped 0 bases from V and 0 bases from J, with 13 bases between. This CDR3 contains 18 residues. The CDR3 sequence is CASSLEEGRYSGANVLTF. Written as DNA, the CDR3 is TGCGCCAGCAGCTTGGAGGAGGGGAGATACTCTGGGGCCAACGTCCTGACTTTC. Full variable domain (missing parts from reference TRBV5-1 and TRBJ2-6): KAGVTQTPRYLIKTRGQQVTLSCSPISGHRSVSWYQQTPGQGLQFLFEYFSETQRNKGNFPGRFSGRQFSNSRSEMNVSTLELGDSALYLCASSLEEGRYSGANVLTFGAGSRLTVL.

CDR3 amino acids: CASSPRTNHVTDTQYF. In DNA, the CDR3 is TGTGCCAGCAGCCCCCGGACTAACCACGTTACCGATACGCAGTATTTT. The J gene is TRBJ2-3, the V gene TRBV7-2; the D gene is possibly TRBD2 (6 bases). Trimming removed 5 bases from V and 6 bases from J, with 21 bases in between. The CDR3 runs to 16 residues. Germline CDR1 is SGHTA and CDR2 is FQGNSA.

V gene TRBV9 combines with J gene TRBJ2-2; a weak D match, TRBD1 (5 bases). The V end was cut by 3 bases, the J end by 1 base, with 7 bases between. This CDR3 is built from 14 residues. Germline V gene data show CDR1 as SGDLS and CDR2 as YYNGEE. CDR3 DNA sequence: TGTGCCAGCAGCGCCGACAGGAACACCGGGGAGCTGTTTTTT. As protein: CASSADRNTGELFF.

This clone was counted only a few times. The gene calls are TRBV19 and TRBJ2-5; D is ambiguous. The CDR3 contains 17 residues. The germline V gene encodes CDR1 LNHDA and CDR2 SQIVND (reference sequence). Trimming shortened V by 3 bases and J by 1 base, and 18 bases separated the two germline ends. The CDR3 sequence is CASSIGSAPARQETQYF. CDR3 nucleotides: TGTGCCAGTAGTATCGGGTCGGCACCAGCCCGCCAAGAGACCCAGTACTTC.

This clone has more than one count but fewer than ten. The CDR3 spells CASSFSEGDQPQHF. The CDR3 DNA reads TGTGCCAGCAGCTTCTCGGAAGGGGATCAGCCCCAGCATTTT. This chain links TRBV7-2 with TRBJ1-5; the D gene is possibly TRBD1 (5 bases). V shed 3 bases and J shed 5 bases, with 11 bases lying between them. The CDR3 runs to 14 residues. Germline V gene sequence: CDR1 SGHTA, CDR2 FQGNSA.

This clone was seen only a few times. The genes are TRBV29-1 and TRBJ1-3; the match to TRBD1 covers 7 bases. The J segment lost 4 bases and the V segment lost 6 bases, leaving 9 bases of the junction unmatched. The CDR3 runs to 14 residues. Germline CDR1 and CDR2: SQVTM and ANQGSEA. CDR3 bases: TGCAGCGTAAGGGGACAGCCGGGAGGAAACACCATATATTTT. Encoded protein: CSVRGQPGGNTIYF. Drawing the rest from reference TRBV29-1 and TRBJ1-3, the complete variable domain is SAVISQKPSRDICQRGTSLTIQCQVDSQVTMMFWYRQQPGQSLTLIATANQGSEATYESGFVIDKFPISRPNLTFSTLTVSNMSPEDSSIYLCSVRGQPGGNTIYFGEGSWLTVV.

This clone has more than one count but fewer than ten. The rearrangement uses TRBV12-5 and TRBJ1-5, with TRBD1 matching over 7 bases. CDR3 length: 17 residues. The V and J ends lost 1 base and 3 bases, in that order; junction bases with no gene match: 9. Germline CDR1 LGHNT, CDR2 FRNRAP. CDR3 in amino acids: CASGLGQGVAVNQPQHF. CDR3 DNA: TGTGCTAGTGGTTTGGGTCAGGGGGTGGCTGTCAATCAGCCCCAGCATTTT.

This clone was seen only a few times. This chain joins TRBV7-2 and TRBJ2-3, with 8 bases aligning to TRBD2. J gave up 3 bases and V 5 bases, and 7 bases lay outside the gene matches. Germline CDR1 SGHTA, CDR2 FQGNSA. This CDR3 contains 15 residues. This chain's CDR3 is CASSPVAGRTDTQYF. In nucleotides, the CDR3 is TGTGCCAGCAGCCCGGTAGCGGGGAGGACAGATACGCAGTATTTT.

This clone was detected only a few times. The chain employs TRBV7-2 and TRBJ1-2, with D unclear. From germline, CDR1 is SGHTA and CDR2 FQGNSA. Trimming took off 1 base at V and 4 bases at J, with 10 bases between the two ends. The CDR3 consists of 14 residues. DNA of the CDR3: TGTGCCAGCAGCTTAGGGGCGCAGGCCTATGGCTACACCTTC. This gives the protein CASSLGAQAYGYTF.

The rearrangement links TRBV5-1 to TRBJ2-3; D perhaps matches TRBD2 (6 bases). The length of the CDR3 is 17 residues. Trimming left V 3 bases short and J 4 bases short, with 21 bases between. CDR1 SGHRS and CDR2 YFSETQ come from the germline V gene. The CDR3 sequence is CASSSRGTSFFSDTQYF. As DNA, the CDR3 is TGCGCCAGCAGCTCCCGAGGTACTAGCTTCTTCTCAGATACGCAGTATTTT. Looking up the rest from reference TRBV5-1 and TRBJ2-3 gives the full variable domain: KAGVTQTPRYLIKTRGQQVTLSCSPISGHRSVSWYQQTPGQGLQFLFEYFSETQRNKGNFPGRFSGRQFSNSRSEMNVSTLELGDSALYLCASSSRGTSFFSDTQYFGPGTRLTVL.